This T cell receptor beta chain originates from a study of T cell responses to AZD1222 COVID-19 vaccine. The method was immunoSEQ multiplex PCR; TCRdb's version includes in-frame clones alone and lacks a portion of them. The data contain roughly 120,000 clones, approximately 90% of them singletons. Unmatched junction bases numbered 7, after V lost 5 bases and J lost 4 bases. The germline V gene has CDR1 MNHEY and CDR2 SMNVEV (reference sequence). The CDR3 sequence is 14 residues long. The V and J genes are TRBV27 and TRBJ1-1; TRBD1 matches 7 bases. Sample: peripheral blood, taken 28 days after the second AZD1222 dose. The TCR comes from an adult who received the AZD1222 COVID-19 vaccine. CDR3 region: CASSLQGVATEAFF. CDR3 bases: TGTGCCAGCAGTCTTCAGGGGGTGGCCACTGAAGCTTTCTTT.